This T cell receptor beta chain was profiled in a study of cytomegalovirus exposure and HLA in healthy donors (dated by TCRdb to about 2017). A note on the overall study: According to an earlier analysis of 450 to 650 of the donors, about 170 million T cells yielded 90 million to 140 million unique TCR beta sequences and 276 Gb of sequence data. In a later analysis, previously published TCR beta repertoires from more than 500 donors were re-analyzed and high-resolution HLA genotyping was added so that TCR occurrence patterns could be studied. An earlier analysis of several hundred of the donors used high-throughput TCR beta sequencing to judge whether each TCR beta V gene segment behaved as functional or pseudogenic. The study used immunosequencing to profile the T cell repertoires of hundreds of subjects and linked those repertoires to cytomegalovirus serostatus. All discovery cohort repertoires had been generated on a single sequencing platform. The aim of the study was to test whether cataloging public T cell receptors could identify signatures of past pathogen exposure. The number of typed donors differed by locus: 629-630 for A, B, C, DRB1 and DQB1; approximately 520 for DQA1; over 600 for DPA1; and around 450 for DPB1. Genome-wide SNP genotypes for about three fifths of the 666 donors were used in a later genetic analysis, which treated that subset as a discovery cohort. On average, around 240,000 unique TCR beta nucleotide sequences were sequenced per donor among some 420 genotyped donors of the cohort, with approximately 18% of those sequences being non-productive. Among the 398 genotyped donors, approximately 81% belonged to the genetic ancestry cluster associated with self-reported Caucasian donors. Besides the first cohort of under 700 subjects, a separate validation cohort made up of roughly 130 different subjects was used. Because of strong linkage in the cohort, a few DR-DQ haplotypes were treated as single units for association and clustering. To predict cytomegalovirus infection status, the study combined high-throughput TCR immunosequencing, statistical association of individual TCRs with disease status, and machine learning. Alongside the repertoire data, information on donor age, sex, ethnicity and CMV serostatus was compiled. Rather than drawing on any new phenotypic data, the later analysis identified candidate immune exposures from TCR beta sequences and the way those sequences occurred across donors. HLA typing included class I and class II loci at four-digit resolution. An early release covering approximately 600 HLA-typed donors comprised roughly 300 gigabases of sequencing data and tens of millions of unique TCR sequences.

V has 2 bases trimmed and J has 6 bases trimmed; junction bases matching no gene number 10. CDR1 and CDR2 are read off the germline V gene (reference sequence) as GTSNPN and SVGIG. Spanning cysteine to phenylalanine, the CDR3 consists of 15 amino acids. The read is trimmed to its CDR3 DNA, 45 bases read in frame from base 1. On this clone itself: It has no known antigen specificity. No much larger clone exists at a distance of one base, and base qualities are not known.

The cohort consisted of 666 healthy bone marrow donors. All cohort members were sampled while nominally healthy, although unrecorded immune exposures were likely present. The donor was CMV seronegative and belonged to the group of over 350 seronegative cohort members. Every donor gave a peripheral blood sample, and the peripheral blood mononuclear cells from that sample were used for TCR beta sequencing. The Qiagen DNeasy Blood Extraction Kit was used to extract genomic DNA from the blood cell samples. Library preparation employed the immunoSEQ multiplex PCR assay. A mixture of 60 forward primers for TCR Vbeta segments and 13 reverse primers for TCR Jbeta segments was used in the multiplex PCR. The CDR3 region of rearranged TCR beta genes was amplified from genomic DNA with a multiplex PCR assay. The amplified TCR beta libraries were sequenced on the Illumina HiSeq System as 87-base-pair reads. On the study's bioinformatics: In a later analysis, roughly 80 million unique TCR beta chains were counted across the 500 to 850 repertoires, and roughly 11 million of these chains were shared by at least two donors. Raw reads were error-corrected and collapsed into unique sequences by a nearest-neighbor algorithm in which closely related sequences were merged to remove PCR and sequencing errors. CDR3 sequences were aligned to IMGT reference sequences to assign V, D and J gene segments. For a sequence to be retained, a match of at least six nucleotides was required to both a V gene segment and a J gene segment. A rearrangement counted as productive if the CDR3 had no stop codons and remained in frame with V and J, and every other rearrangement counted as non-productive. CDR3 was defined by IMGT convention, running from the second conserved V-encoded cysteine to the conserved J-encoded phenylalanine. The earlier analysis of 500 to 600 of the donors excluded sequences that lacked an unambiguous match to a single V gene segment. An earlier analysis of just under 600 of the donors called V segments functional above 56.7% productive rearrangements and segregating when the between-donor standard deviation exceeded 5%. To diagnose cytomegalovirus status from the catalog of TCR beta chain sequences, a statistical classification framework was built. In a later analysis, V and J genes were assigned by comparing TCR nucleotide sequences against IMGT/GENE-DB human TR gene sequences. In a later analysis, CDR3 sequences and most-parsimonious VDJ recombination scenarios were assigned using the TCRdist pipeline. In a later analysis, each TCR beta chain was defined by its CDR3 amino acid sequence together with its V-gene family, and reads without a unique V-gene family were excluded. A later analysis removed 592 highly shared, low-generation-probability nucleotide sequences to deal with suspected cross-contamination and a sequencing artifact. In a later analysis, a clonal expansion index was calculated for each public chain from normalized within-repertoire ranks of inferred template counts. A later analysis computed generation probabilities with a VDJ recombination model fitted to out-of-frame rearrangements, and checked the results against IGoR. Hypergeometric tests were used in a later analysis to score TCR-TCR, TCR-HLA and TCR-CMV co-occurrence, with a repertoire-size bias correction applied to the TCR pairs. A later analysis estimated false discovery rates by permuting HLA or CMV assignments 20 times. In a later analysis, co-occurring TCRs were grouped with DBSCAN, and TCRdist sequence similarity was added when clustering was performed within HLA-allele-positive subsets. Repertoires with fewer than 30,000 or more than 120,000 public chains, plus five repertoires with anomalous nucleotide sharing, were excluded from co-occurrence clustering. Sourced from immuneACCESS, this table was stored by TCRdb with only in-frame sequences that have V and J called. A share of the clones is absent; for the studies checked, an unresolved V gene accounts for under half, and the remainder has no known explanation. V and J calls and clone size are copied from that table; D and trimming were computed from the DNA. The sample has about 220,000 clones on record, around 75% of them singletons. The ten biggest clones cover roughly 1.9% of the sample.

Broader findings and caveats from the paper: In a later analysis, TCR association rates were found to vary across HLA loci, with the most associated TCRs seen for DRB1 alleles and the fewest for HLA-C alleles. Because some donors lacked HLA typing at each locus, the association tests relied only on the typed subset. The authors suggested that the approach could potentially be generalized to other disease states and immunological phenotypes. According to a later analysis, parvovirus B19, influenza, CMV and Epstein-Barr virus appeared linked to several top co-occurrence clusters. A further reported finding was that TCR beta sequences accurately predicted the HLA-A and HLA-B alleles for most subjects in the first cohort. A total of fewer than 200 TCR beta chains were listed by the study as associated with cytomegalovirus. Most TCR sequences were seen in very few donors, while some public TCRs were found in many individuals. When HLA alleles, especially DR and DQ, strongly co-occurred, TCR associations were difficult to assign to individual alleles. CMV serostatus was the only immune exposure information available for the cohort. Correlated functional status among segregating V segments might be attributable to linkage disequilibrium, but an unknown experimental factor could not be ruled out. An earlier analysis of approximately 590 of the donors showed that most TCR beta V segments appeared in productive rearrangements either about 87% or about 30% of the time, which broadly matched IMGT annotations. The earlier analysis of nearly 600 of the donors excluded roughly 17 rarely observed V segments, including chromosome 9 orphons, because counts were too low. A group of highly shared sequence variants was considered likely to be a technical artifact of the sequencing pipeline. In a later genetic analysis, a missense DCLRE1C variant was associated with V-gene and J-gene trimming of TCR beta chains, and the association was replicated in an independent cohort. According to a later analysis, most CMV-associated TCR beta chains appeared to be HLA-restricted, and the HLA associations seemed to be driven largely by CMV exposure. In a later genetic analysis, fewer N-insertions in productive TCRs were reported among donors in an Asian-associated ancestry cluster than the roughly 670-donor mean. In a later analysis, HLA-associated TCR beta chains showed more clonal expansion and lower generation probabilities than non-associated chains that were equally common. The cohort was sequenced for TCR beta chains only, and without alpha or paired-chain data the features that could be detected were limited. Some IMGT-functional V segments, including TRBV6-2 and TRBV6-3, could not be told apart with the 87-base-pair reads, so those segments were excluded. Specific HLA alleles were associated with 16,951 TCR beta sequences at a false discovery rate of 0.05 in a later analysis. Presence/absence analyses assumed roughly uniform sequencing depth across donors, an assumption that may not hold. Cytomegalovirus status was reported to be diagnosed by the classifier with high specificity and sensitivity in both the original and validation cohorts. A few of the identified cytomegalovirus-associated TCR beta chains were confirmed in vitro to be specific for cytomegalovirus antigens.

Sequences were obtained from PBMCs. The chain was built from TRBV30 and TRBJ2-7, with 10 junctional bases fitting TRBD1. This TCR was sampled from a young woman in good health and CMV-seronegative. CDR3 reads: CAWSSLPGQGSEQYF. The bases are TGTGCCTGGAGTTCTCTACCGGGACAGGGGAGCGAGCAGTACTTC.